A selection of T cell receptor beta chains follows, all from one sample in a study of naive and memory T cell subsets. MiXCR, run by TCRdb on the UMI-ligation and nested PCR reads, gives a single entry per CDR3 protein. The sample comprises 120,000 to 150,000 distinct CDR3 sequences, 22% of which are singletons, and 0.095% to 0.12% rests with the top ten. Sequencing was done on a sample of naive CD4+ T cells from blood. The receptors come from a human donor in good health. Each CDR3 is given with its conserved first and last residue. D genes are given only for firm matches. Clone size, where shown, is once, few, many, or a class for clones that have expanded.

V	D	J	size	DNA	CDR3
TRBV6-1	.	TRBJ2-1	few	TGTGCCAGCGAGACCCGCGCGAGCTCCTACAATGAGCAGTTCTTC	CASETRASSYNEQFF
TRBV2	TRBD2	TRBJ2-3	.	TGTGCCAGCAGGGGAGGGGTGGGTACGGATACGCAGTATTTT	CASRGGVGTDTQYF
TRBV28	TRBD2	TRBJ2-1	few	TGTGCTTCGGGGGCGGGAGGGTCCTACAATGAGCAGTTCTTC	CASGAGGSYNEQFF
TRBV25-1	TRBD1	TRBJ2-1	few	TGTGCCAGCAGTGAACTACAGGGGCAAGGCTACAATGAGCAGTTCTTC	CASSELQGQGYNEQFF
TRBV2	.	TRBJ2-7	.	TGTGCCAGCAAGGGAGGGGGTTCCTACGAGCAGTACTTC	CASKGGGSYEQYF
TRBV12-3/TRBV12-4	.	TRBJ2-6	.	TGTGCCAGCAGTCCAACGGACTCTGGGGCCAACGTCCTGACTTTC	CASSPTDSGANVLTF
TRBV7-8	.	TRBJ1-1	few	TGTGCCAGCAGCTTCTCGACGGTGAACACTGAAGCTTTCTTT	CASSFSTVNTEAFF
TRBV6-2/TRBV6-3	TRBD1	TRBJ2-5	few	TGTGCCAGCAGCGTTCCAGGGGGGACCCAGTACTTC	CASSVPGGTQYF
TRBV6-5	TRBD2	TRBJ2-7	few	TGTGCCAGCAGTTACCGTGCGGGAGAATACTACGAGCAGTACTTC	CASSYRAGEYYEQYF
TRBV20-1	.	TRBJ2-1	.	TGCAGTGCGCAAGAATTTAGCTCCTACAATGAGCAGTTCTTC	CSAQEFSSYNEQFF
TRBV6-2/TRBV6-3	.	TRBJ2-1	.	TGTGCCAGCAGGCCTTACCGCTCCTACAATGAGCAGTTCTTC	CASRPYRSYNEQFF
TRBV10-3	TRBD1	TRBJ2-7	few	TGTGCCATCAGTGAGTCGGCGGCCAGGGGGTTTTTTAGGTACTTC	CAISESAARGFFRYF
TRBV10-3	.	TRBJ1-1	once	TGTGCCATCAGTGAGCGCGTTATGAACACTGAAGCTTTCTTT	CAISERVMNTEAFF
TRBV7-3	.	TRBJ2-5	.	TGTGCCAGCAGCTTTGAGGGGGGAGGTTTAGAGACCCAGTACTTC	CASSFEGGGLETQYF
TRBV20-1	TRBD1	TRBJ2-7	.	TGCAGTGCTAGTTCCGGGACAGAGAAATACGAGCAGTACTTC	CSASSGTEKYEQYF
TRBV11-1	TRBD1	TRBJ1-1	.	TGTGCCAGCAGCTTGACGGACAGGAAGCCTGAAGCTTTCTTT	CASSLTDRKPEAFF
TRBV29-1	.	TRBJ2-7	.	TGCAGCGTGACGGGACGGGCGAGTAACGAGCAGTACTTC	CSVTGRASNEQYF
TRBV6-5	TRBD1	TRBJ1-5	many	TGTGCCAGCAGACCCGGGACAGGGCTCGATCAGCCCCAGCATTTT	CASRPGTGLDQPQHF
TRBV6-5	.	TRBJ2-1	.	TGTGCCAGCAGTTGGGACCGACGGGGTGAGCAGTTCTTC	CASSWDRRGEQFF
TRBV7-8	TRBD1	TRBJ1-5	few	TGTGCCAGCAGAACCGGGACAGGGGGCTGGCGAAGCAATCAGCCCCAGCATTTT	CASRTGTGGWRSNQPQHF
TRBV20-1	.	TRBJ2-6	many	TGCAGTGCTAGTAAGGGAGTTGGGGCCAACGTCCTGACTTTC	CSASKGVGANVLTF
TRBV5-1	.	TRBJ2-1	.	TGCGCCAGCAGCCCCGGGATTAGCTCCTACAATGAGCAGTTCTTC	CASSPGISSYNEQFF
TRBV20-1	.	TRBJ2-5	.	TGCAGTACGAGTTTAGGAGTAGAGGGCCGGAGGGAGACCCAGTACTTC	CSTSLGVEGRRETQYF
TRBV27	TRBD1	TRBJ2-7	few	TGTGCCAGCAGTTCCCTAGTCGCCGGACAGGGCTACGAGCAGTACTTC	CASSSLVAGQGYEQYF
TRBV18	.	TRBJ2-1	.	TGTGCCAGCTCCCCCGGCGGACTTTTAAAGTTCTTC	CASSPGGLLKFF
TRBV6-5	.	TRBJ1-1	.	TGTGCCAGCAGTTACTCGAACAGCCTCACTGAAGCTTTCTTT	CASSYSNSLTEAFF
TRBV6-2/TRBV6-3	TRBD1	TRBJ1-1	few	TGTGCCAGCAGTTCCGACAGGGTAAGGGGCACTGAAGCTTTCTTT	CASSSDRVRGTEAFF
TRBV20-1	TRBD2	TRBJ2-5	few	TGCAGTGCTAATAGACTAGCGGCGAAAGAGACCCAGTACTTC	CSANRLAAKETQYF
TRBV18	TRBD1	TRBJ2-4	.	TGTGCCAGCTCACCAACGGTTGGACAGGGGAACATTCAGTACTTC	CASSPTVGQGNIQYF
TRBV20-1	.	TRBJ1-6	few	TGCAGCCCACTCCTATCACCCCTCCACTTT	CSPLLSPLHF
TRBV20-1	TRBD1	TRBJ1-6	.	TGCAGTGCTAGAGAAGGGACAGGGGATAATTCACCCCTCCACTTT	CSAREGTGDNSPLHF
TRBV5-1	TRBD1	TRBJ1-2	.	TGCGCCAGCAGCCAACAGGGGCGGACTTATAACTATGGCTACACCTTC	CASSQQGRTYNYGYTF
TRBV7-2	.	TRBJ2-7	.	TGTGCCAGCAGTTTTGGGAAGAGCTACGAGCAGTACTTC	CASSFGKSYEQYF
TRBV7-2	.	TRBJ2-1	few	TGTGCCAGCAGCAGAGATTGGGGGGCCGGTGAGCAGTTCTTC	CASSRDWGAGEQFF
TRBV21-1	.	TRBJ2-7	few	TGTGCCAGCAGCAAAGGTGGGACAATAACCTACGAGCAGTACTTC	CASSKGGTITYEQYF
TRBV5-1	.	TRBJ2-7	many	TGCGCCAGCAGCGGGGGACTCCCCTCCTACGAGCAGTACTTC	CASSGGLPSYEQYF
TRBV5-1	TRBD1	TRBJ2-7	.	TGCGCCAGCAGCGATGGACAGGGGATCTCCTACGAGCAGTACTTC	CASSDGQGISYEQYF
TRBV12-3/TRBV12-4	TRBD1	TRBJ1-2	.	TGTGCCAGCAGCAGGGACAGGTCAGGTGGCTACACCTTC	CASSRDRSGGYTF
TRBV12-3/TRBV12-4	.	TRBJ1-2	few	TGTGCCAGCAGTTTCGGGGGCAGGACGAATGGTGGCTACACCTTC	CASSFGGRTNGGYTF
TRBV7-2	TRBD1	TRBJ2-5	.	TGTGCCAGCAGCTTATCGACAGGGGGTGAGACCCAGTACTTC	CASSLSTGGETQYF
TRBV7-2	TRBD1	TRBJ1-3	few	TGTGCCAGCAGCTTACGTTCAACAGGGGATAGGTACACCATATATTTT	CASSLRSTGDRYTIYF
TRBV6-5	.	TRBJ1-4	.	TGTGCCAGCAGTTACAGACTAATGGATGAAAAACTGTTTTTT	CASSYRLMDEKLFF
TRBV19	.	TRBJ1-5	.	TGTGCCAGTAGTATGGGGACCCCTGGAGGGCGAGAGCCCCAGCATTTT	CASSMGTPGGREPQHF
TRBV6-1	.	TRBJ1-1	.	TGTGCCAGTTCCTCAGGGGAGGCGAACACTGAAGCTTTCTTT	CASSSGEANTEAFF
TRBV7-6	.	TRBJ2-7	.	TGTGCCAGCAGCTTAGCGGGTCAGGGGCCCCGACCGGACGAGCAGTACTTC	CASSLAGQGPRPDEQYF
TRBV29-1	.	TRBJ2-3	.	TGCAGCGCAGATCCCGGAAAGTTCACAGATACGCAGTATTTT	CSADPGKFTDTQYF
TRBV9	.	TRBJ1-3	once	TGTGCCAGCAGCGTAGGAGCTGGGGTTGGAAACACCATATATTTT	CASSVGAGVGNTIYF
TRBV12-3/TRBV12-4	TRBD1	TRBJ1-6	few	TGTGCCAGCAGTCCGGACAGGTTCTCACCCCTCCACTTT	CASSPDRFSPLHF
TRBV28	.	TRBJ1-4	.	TGTGCCAGCAGTTTCAGGAAGCCAACTAATGAAAAACTGTTTTTT	CASSFRKPTNEKLFF
TRBV3-1	.	TRBJ2-1	.	TGTGCCAGCAGCCGTCTGGCGGGCGCCTCTTCGTTCTTC	CASSRLAGASSFF
TRBV7-2	.	TRBJ2-2	many	TGTGCCAGCAGCTTAGCTGGGGGCGCCGGGACCGGGGAGCTGTTTTTT	CASSLAGGAGTGELFF
TRBV5-1	.	TRBJ1-1	.	TGCGCCAGCAGCGCCCAGGACGGCGTGAACACTGAAGCTTTCTTT	CASSAQDGVNTEAFF
TRBV20-1	TRBD2	TRBJ2-7	.	TGCAGTGCTAGAGATCAGGGCGGGAGGGCCGACGAGCAGTACTTC	CSARDQGGRADEQYF
TRBV10-3	.	TRBJ2-1	few	TGTGCCATCAGTGAAGGAGGGTGGAATGAGCAGTTCTTC	CAISEGGWNEQFF
TRBV12-3/TRBV12-4	TRBD1	TRBJ2-6	.	TGTGCCAGCAGTTTTGGACAGGTAATCGGGCACGCCTCTGGGGCCAACGTCCTGACTTTC	CASSFGQVIGHASGANVLTF
TRBV6-1	.	TRBJ1-4	many	TGTGCCAGCAGGAGAGGGTTTGAAAAACTGTTTTTT	CASRRGFEKLFF
TRBV12-3/TRBV12-4	.	TRBJ2-1	.	TGTGCCAGCATTGATAGGGGTTTCTACAATGAGCAGTTCTTC	CASIDRGFYNEQFF
TRBV7-3	TRBD2	TRBJ2-1	.	TGTGCCAGCAGCGCGGGACTAGCGGGAGTACCGGGGGACAATGAGCAGTTCTTC	CASSAGLAGVPGDNEQFF
TRBV29-1	.	TRBJ2-4	few	TGCAGCGGGGGCGAAGCGAGCAAAAACATTCAGTACTTC	CSGGEASKNIQYF